The clone carrying this T cell receptor beta chain was seen once. Its antigen is still unknown. The time point: persistent/refractory GD, antithyroid drugs over 5 years with positive TRAb. PBMCs provided the RNA from which the TCR library was made. Staff took roughly 8.8 milliliters of peripheral blood and put it into EDTA tubes. CDR3 length: 15 residues. The V gene's germline CDR1 is LGHDT and CDR2 YNNKEL (reference sequence). With 1 base clipped from V and 7 bases from J, the junction kept 7 bases outside the gene matches. The data were obtained in a study of regulatory T cells in long-lasting Graves disease. The overall study: With positive TSH receptor antibodies and over 5 years of antithyroid drugs, Graves' disease was considered persistent.

General observations from the study: Segments TRBV28, TRBJ1-2 and TRBJ2-5 showed preferential usage in persistent disease. With some 2,700 shared public clonotypes, persistent patients exceeded new patients, who shared 950 to 1,000.

Assembly of TCR beta libraries relied on iRepertoire HTBI primers together with Arm-PCR of CDR3 regions. A single record per CDR3 protein comes from TCRdb applying MiXCR to the multiplex PCR reads. The table includes 400,000 to 600,000 distinct CDR3 sequences, approximately 21% detected once. The receptor was isolated from a female donor with Graves disease. The chain couples TRBV3-1 to TRBJ1-2; 9 nucleotides line up with TRBD1. Here the sequenced sample was peripheral blood mononuclear cells (PBMCs), taken when the disease was refractory, from a patient treated with antithyroid drugs. The CDR3 nucleotides are TGTGCCAGCAGCCAAGCCGGGACAGGGCATTCTGGCTACACCTTC. It specifies CASSQAGTGHSGYTF.